What follows are 21 T cell receptor beta chains derived from one specimen sequenced in a study of cytomegalovirus exposure and HLA in healthy donors. 13 Jbeta primers and 60 Vbeta primers were used for the PCR. Libraries were prepared by immunoSEQ multiplex PCR; TCRdb keeps only in-frame clonotypes and omits some of them. The sample consists of around 140,000 clones, approximately 80% of them appearing once. Sequencing was done on a sample of PBMCs. The receptors derive from a man aged 45-60 years in good health and CMV-seronegative.

The chain has TRBV15 and TRBJ2-6; tentatively, D is TRBD1 (5 bases). V was cut by 3 bases and J by 2 bases, with 17 bases left in between. The CDR3 covers 18 residues. In germline, CDR1 is LNHNV, CDR2 YYDKDF (reference sequence). This CDR3 reads CATSRAAQGSPGANVLTF. The CDR3 region has the DNA TGTGCCACCAGCAGGGCTGCCCAGGGTTCCCCTGGGGCCAACGTCCTGACTTTC. The variable domain in full, completed from reference TRBV15 and TRBJ2-6, reads DAMVIQNPRYQVTQFGKPVTLSCSQTLNHNVMYWYQQKSSQAPKLLFHYYDKDFNNEADTPDNFQSRRPNTSFCFLDIRSPGLGDTAMYLCATSRAAQGSPGANVLTFGAGSRLTVL.

The genes are TRBV5-1 and TRBJ2-3; perhaps TRBD2 as D (6 bases). The CDR3 covers 14 residues. With 4 bases removed from V and 2 bases from J, the gap between germline ends came to 11 bases. Per the germline V gene, CDR1 is SGHRS and CDR2 is YFSETQ. The CDR3 DNA sequence: TGCGCCAGCAGCACGGGACTGGTCACAGATACGCAGTATTTT. Its translation: CASSTGLVTDTQYF.

V usage is TRBV19 and J usage is TRBJ2-6, with 7 bases fitting TRBD1. CDR1 is LNHDA and CDR2 is SQIVND in the germline V gene (reference sequence). V lost 5 bases and J lost 0; bases outside the gene matches: 4. This CDR3 has 16 residues. Written as DNA, the CDR3 is TGTGCCAGTAGTGGAGGACAGGCCTCTGGGGCCAACGTCCTGACTTTC. Its protein is CASSGGQASGANVLTF. Looking up the rest from reference TRBV19 and TRBJ2-6 gives the full variable domain: DGGITQSPKYLFRKEGQNVTLSCEQNLNHDAMYWYRQDPGQGLRLIYYSQIVNDFQKGDIAEGYSVSREKKESFPLTVTSAQKNPTAFYLCASSGGQASGANVLTFGAGSRLTVL.

This clone appeared a few times. This rearrangement joins TRBV7-6 to TRBJ2-6, with D unclear. Germline V lookup: CDR1 SGHVS, CDR2 FNYEAQ. The CDR3 runs to 17 residues. V lost 3 bases, J lost 0 bases, and 12 bases lay in between. As DNA, the CDR3 is TGTGCCAGCAGCTTGAGGCCGCCCTCCTCTGGGGCCAACGTCCTGACTTTC. Residues: CASSLRPPSSGANVLTF.

J is TRBJ2-1 and V is TRBV12-5, with D possibly matching TRBD1 (6 bases). CDR1 is LGHNT and CDR2 is FRNRAP in the germline V gene. Trimming took off 4 bases at V and 7 bases at J, with 11 bases between the two ends. This CDR3 contains 13 residues. DNA of the CDR3: TGTGCTAGTGGTTCCGACAGGTTAAATGAGCAGTTCTTC. This encodes CASGSDRLNEQFF.

The chain carries TRBV5-1 and TRBJ2-1; the D gene is possibly TRBD2 (5 bases). The CDR3 runs to 15 residues. The V and J ends lost 4 bases and 2 bases respectively, with 13 bases between them. The germline CDR1 and CDR2 sequences are SGHRS and YFSETQ. The CDR3 region has the DNA TGCGCCAGCAGCCTGACTACCTCGACCTACAATGAGCAGTTCTTC. Amino acid sequence: CASSLTTSTYNEQFF. Looking up the rest from reference TRBV5-1 and TRBJ2-1 gives the full variable domain: KAGVTQTPRYLIKTRGQQVTLSCSPISGHRSVSWYQQTPGQGLQFLFEYFSETQRNKGNFPGRFSGRQFSNSRSEMNVSTLELGDSALYLCASSLTTSTYNEQFFGPGTRLTVL.

CDR3 sequence reads: CASSAPKGSVLNTGELFF. As DNA, the CDR3 is TGTGCCAGCAGCGCCCCCAAGGGTAGCGTTCTAAACACCGGGGAGCTGTTTTTT. The chain joins TRBV9 to TRBJ2-2, with a weak D call TRBD2 (5 bases). Germline V lookup: CDR1 SGDLS, CDR2 YYNGEE. Trimming pared 3 bases from V and 2 bases from J, leaving 20 bases between. This CDR3 region has 18 residues.

The chain has TRBV15 and TRBJ2-7; the D gene is possibly TRBD1 (6 bases). This CDR3 has 15 residues. Deletions cut 4 bases from V and 3 bases from J, with 16 bases between. CDR1 LNHNV and CDR2 YYDKDF come from the germline V gene (reference sequence). CDR3 in amino acids: CATSTTGTLDYEQYF. CDR3 sequence (DNA): TGTGCCACCAGCACCACCGGGACATTGGACTACGAGCAGTACTTC.

V and J are TRBV30 and TRBJ1-4; 10 bases match TRBD1. The CDR3 runs 14 residues. In germline, CDR1 is GTSNPN, CDR2 SVGIG (reference sequence). Germline trimming cut 5 bases from V and 7 bases from J; bases unmatched to any gene: 7. The DNA of the CDR3 is TGTGCCTGGGGCGACAGGGGGCGCGGTGAAAAACTGTTTTTT. This translates into CAWGDRGRGEKLFF.

The chain is built from TRBV7-9 and TRBJ2-4, with D possibly being TRBD1 (6 bases). The CDR3 is made up of 17 amino acids. Germline CDR1 is SEHNR and CDR2 is FQNEAQ (reference sequence). V lost 3 bases and J lost 2, with 17 bases in between. The CDR3 region is CASSFAGTGTPKNIQYF. The CDR3 nucleotides are TGTGCCAGCAGCTTTGCGGGTACAGGGACGCCCAAAAACATTCAGTACTTC.

The chain combines TRBV6-4 with TRBJ2-3, with 7 bases fitting TRBD2. The CDR3 is 15 amino acids. Trimming took 2 bases from V and 2 from J; bases not matched to a gene: 4. In germline, CDR1 is MRHNA, CDR2 SNTAGT. CDR3 bases: TGTGCCAGCAGTGACGGCCTAGCGGACACAGATACGCAGTATTTT. Its translation: CASSDGLADTDTQYF.

The chain combines TRBV5-1 with TRBJ2-1; 7 bases map to TRBD1. Germline CDR1 and CDR2: SGHRS and YFSETQ. V trimming: 1 base; J trimming: 9 bases; junction bases outside the gene matches: 13. The CDR3 has 16 residues. CDR3: CASSLRTGASTPEQFF. The CDR3 DNA follows: TGCGCCAGCAGCTTGCGTACAGGGGCGAGCACCCCTGAGCAGTTCTTC. Together with reference TRBV5-1 and TRBJ2-1, the CDR3 gives the full variable domain: KAGVTQTPRYLIKTRGQQVTLSCSPISGHRSVSWYQQTPGQGLQFLFEYFSETQRNKGNFPGRFSGRQFSNSRSEMNVSTLELGDSALYLCASSLRTGASTPEQFFGPGTRLTVL.

The table lists this clone with a few counts. V usage is TRBV14 and J usage is TRBJ2-7, with 10 bases identical to TRBD1. CDR1 SGHDN and CDR2 FVKESK come from the germline V gene. CDR3 length equals 19 residues. Losses at the gene ends were 0 bases for V and 3 bases for J; bases not matched to a gene: 14. The DNA of the CDR3 is TGTGCCAGCAGCCAAGATCCTATCCTATCGGGACAGGGGCGCTACGAGCAGTACTTC. Translating it yields CASSQDPILSGQGRYEQYF. Supplemented by reference TRBV14 and TRBJ2-7, the full variable domain reads EAGVTQFPSHSVIEKGQTVTLRCDPISGHDNLYWYRRVMGKEIKFLLHFVKESKQDESGMPNNRFLAERTGGTYSTLKVQPAELEDSGVYFCASSQDPILSGQGRYEQYFGPGTRLTVT.

This sequence joins TRBV9 and TRBJ2-1, with D possibly TRBD2 on 5 matching bases. The V gene's germline CDR1 is SGDLS and CDR2 YYNGEE. The CDR3 consists of 15 residues. Trimming stripped 1 base from V and 4 bases from J, with 12 bases between. The CDR3: CASSVTGKGYNEQFF. In DNA form, the CDR3 reads TGTGCCAGCAGCGTAACGGGAAAGGGTTACAATGAGCAGTTCTTC.

This chain uses TRBV5-1 with TRBJ2-1; 9 nucleotides match TRBD2. J was trimmed by 10 bases and V by 4 bases; bases with no gene match: 6. The CDR3 sequence is 13 residues long. Germline V gene data show CDR1 as SGHRS and CDR2 as YFSETQ. CDR3 in amino acids: CASSPLAGREQFF. In nucleotides, the CDR3 is TGCGCCAGCAGCCCTCTAGCGGGGAGAGAGCAGTTCTTC.

On this clone: The CDR3 ends on some other residue instead of the conserved phenylalanine or tryptophan, so this is likely a read error. CDR3 nucleotide sequence: TGTGCCTGGCTCCGGGCAGGGTCTAACTATGGCTACACCGTC. This codes for CAWLRAGSNYGYTV. The chain carries TRBV30 and TRBJ1-2, with a possible D match to TRBD1 (5 bases). V was shortened by 5 bases and J by 0 bases, with 13 bases between the two germline ends. The CDR3 is made up of 14 amino acids. Germline CDR1 reads GTSNPN; CDR2 reads SVGIG (reference sequence).

The rearrangement links TRBV9 to TRBJ2-4; D is unresolved. The CDR3 runs 16 residues. The V and J ends lost 0 bases and 0 bases respectively, with 10 bases between them. The germline V gene encodes CDR1 SGDLS and CDR2 YYNGEE. CDR3 residues: CASSVDVSPAKNIQYF. The CDR3, as DNA: TGTGCCAGCAGCGTAGATGTATCCCCAGCCAAAAACATTCAGTACTTC.

This chain connects TRBV7-2 to TRBJ2-2; D remains ambiguous. Germline V CDR1 and CDR2: SGHTA, FQGNSA. The CDR3 length is 13 residues. V lost 4 bases to trimming and J lost 6 bases, with 9 bases between them. For the CDR3, the DNA is TGTGCCAGCAGCTCACAGCTCCCCGGGGAGCTGTTTTTT. Translated: CASSSQLPGELFF.

In DNA form, the CDR3 reads TGCGCCAGCAGCCCCGGGACAGACACAGATACGCAGTATTTT. It specifies CASSPGTDTDTQYF. V gene TRBV5-1 combines with J gene TRBJ2-3; TRBD1 matches at 7 bases. The length of the CDR3 is 14 residues. Trimming cost V 4 bases and J 2 bases; bases outside gene matches: 4. The germline gives CDR1 SGHRS, CDR2 YFSETQ.

This chain joins TRBV2 and TRBJ1-5, with TRBD1 matching 8 bases. Germline CDR1 reads SNHLY; CDR2 reads FYNNEI. The CDR3 is 16 residues long. The J segment lost 3 bases and the V segment lost 2 bases, leaving 6 bases of the junction unmatched. The CDR3 loop reads CASSEQGAMNNQPQHF. The CDR3 DNA follows: TGTGCCAGCAGTGAACAGGGGGCGATGAACAATCAGCCCCAGCATTTT.

The chain is built from TRBV7-9 and TRBJ2-1; TRBD2 might be the D (5 bases). The CDR3 runs 13 residues. Germline V gene data show CDR1 as SEHNR and CDR2 as FQNEAQ (reference sequence). Trimming took 5 bases from V and 8 from J, leaving 13 bases between them. Written as DNA, the CDR3 is TGTGCCAGCAGCCCCAATAGCGTAGATGAGCAGTTCTTC. Amino acid sequence: CASSPNSVDEQFF.